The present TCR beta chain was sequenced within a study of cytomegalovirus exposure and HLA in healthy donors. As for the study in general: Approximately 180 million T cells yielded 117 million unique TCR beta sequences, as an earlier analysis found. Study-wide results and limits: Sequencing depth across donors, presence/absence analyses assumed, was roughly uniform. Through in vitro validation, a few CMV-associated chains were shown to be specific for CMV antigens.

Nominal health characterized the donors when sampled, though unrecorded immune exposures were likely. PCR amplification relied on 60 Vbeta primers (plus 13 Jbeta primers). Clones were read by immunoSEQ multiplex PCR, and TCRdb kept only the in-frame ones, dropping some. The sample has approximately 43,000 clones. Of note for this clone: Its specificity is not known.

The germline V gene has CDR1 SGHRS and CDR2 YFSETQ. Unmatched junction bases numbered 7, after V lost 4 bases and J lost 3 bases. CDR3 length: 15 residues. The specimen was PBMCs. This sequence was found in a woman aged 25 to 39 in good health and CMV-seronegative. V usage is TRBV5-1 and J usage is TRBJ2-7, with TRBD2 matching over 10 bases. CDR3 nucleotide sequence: TGCGCCAGCAGCCCGAGGTCTAGCGGGGGCTACGAGCAGTACTTC. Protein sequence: CASSPRSSGGYEQYF.